These 27 T cell receptor beta chains were all obtained from the same sample, sequenced in a study of shared clonotypes between healthy human individuals. Profiled with immunoSEQ multiplex PCR; TCRdb holds only in-frame clones, not every one. The sample records around 2.5 million clones, 93% being singletons. Sequences were obtained from naive CD4+ T cells from PBMCs. Subset reported: CD45RA+ positively selected. Every receptor here comes from a man between 18 and 29 years old in good health. Some clones in this sample may be carry-over from other donors' samples.

The V call is TRBV5-1, the J call TRBJ2-1; D gene unclear. The CDR3 runs 15 residues. V lost 6 bases and J lost 2, with 15 bases in between. The V gene's germline CDR1 is SGHRS and CDR2 YFSETQ. CDR3 nucleotide sequence: TGCGCCAGCAATTTGGCGGAGCCGGCCTACAATGAGCAGTTCTTC. Translation gives CASNLAEPAYNEQFF.

The chain couples TRBV7-6 to TRBJ1-1; 7 bases map to TRBD1. There are 14 residues in the CDR3. Germline V CDR1 and CDR2: SGHVS, FNYEAQ. With V trimmed by 5 bases and J by 7 bases, 10 bases remained unmatched. CDR3 DNA: TGTGCCAGCAGCCCGAGGGACAGCTCTTATGAAGCTTTCTTT. Its protein is CASSPRDSSYEAFF.

The V call is TRBV7-6, the J call TRBJ1-4, with 9 bases identical to TRBD1. CDR1 and CDR2 (germline): SGHVS, FNYEAQ. Trimming removed 2 bases from V and 4 bases from J; junction bases left unmatched: 2. The CDR3 loop spans 15 amino acids. The CDR3 DNA is TGTGCCAGCAGCTTAACAGGGGGCGATAATGAAAAACTGTTTTTT. Protein sequence: CASSLTGGDNEKLFF.

The rearrangement links TRBV7-9 to TRBJ1-5; no firm D call. The germline CDR1 and CDR2 sequences are SEHNR and FQNEAQ (reference sequence). CDR3 length: 14 amino acids. Trimming shortened V by 5 bases and J by 0 bases, and 8 bases separated the two germline ends. CDR3 in DNA: TGTGCCAGCAGCCCCCAAAATAGCAATCAGCCCCAGCATTTT. Its protein product is CASSPQNSNQPQHF.

The V gene is TRBV5-1, the J gene TRBJ2-5, with TRBD2 as a possible D gene (6 bases). The CDR3 length is 15 residues. Germline assignment: CDR1 SGHRS and CDR2 YFSETQ. V dropped 0 bases and J dropped 5 bases, with 14 bases sitting between them. The CDR3 region is CASSLGGEVAETQYF. DNA for the CDR3: TGCGCCAGCAGCTTGGGAGGGGAGGTGGCTGAGACCCAGTACTTC.

The chain links TRBV13 to TRBJ2-7, with D perhaps being TRBD1 or TRBD2 (5 bases each). The germline gives CDR1 PRHDT, CDR2 FYEKMQ (reference sequence). The CDR3 extends over 14 amino acids. V was pared by 7 bases and J by 4 bases, with 17 bases between. CDR3 sequence: CASTNRGGKYEQYF. The CDR3 bases are TGTGCCAGCACTAACCGGGGCGGTAAATACGAGCAGTACTTC.

The genes are TRBV11-2 and TRBJ1-4; D unresolved. Trimming took 3 bases from V and 0 from J, leaving 11 bases between them. Germline assignment: CDR1 SGHAT and CDR2 FQNNGV. CDR3 length equals 16 residues. CDR3 region: CASSLDLLPTNEKLFF. The CDR3 DNA sequence: TGTGCCAGCAGCTTGGACTTACTTCCAACTAATGAAAAACTGTTTTTT. Based on the CDR3 plus reference TRBV11-2 and TRBJ1-4, the full variable domain is EAGVAQSPRYKIIEKRQSVAFWCNPISGHATLYWYQQILGQGPKLLIQFQNNGVVDDSQLPKDRFSAERLKGVDSTLKIQPAKLEDSAVYLCASSLDLLPTNEKLFFGSGTQLSVL.

J is TRBJ1-3 and V is TRBV7-8; no clear D. Germline values: CDR1 SGHVS, CDR2 FQNEAQ. The CDR3 totals 15 residues. With 4 bases removed from V and 0 bases from J, the gap between germline ends came to 10 bases. DNA of the CDR3: TGTGCCAGCAGCTGGGCGCTAAGCTCTGGAAACACCATATATTTT. Protein product: CASSWALSSGNTIYF.

The rearrangement links TRBV5-1 to TRBJ2-3, with TRBD2 matching over 10 bases. Trimming removed 4 bases from V and 6 bases from J; junction bases left unmatched: 11. Germline V gene sequence: CDR1 SGHRS, CDR2 YFSETQ. The CDR3 runs to 16 residues. The CDR3 reads CASSQGLAREGDTQYF. Written as DNA, the CDR3 is TGCGCCAGCAGCCAGGGACTAGCGAGAGAGGGGGATACGCAGTATTTT.

This clone was seen a single time. The CDR3 DNA reads TGTGCCAGCAGCTTATTAGGGGTGGGCACTGAAGCTTTCTTT. Amino acids: CASSLLGVGTEAFF. The chain is built from TRBV7-2 and TRBJ1-1; D might be TRBD1 (5 bases). The V end lost 2 bases, the J end lost 4 bases, and 11 bases lay between the germline ends. Germline CDR1 and CDR2: SGHTA and FQGNSA. This CDR3 spans 14 amino acids.

The CDR3 reads CASSLFGRQAGGTDTQYF. The CDR3 bases are TGTGCCAGCAGCTTATTCGGACGACAAGCGGGAGGGACAGATACGCAGTATTTT. The V and J genes are TRBV7-2 and TRBJ2-3; 10 positions match TRBD2. This CDR3 comprises 18 residues. V trimming: 2 bases; J trimming: 3 bases; junction bases outside the gene matches: 11. Germline V gene sequence: CDR1 SGHTA, CDR2 FQGNSA.

The chain has TRBV7-9 and TRBJ2-7; 12 nucleotides align to TRBD2. Trimming cost V 1 base and J 2 bases; bases outside gene matches: 9. The CDR3 covers 18 residues. Germline V gene lookup returns CDR1 SEHNR and CDR2 FQNEAQ (reference sequence). The chain's CDR3 is CASSLGGLAGGSAYEQYF. Here the CDR3 DNA reads TGTGCCAGCAGCTTAGGGGGGCTAGCGGGAGGGAGCGCCTACGAGCAGTACTTC.

Comment on this clone: The sample has other DNA sequences that encode this CDR3 too. The chain recombines TRBV2 with TRBJ2-1; 9 bases map to TRBD2. This CDR3 is 15 amino acids long. Germline lookup yields CDR1 SNHLY and CDR2 FYNNEI. The V gene end was trimmed by 4 bases and the J gene end by 0 bases; junction bases not matched to a gene: 1. CDR3 DNA sequence: TGTGCCAGCAGTGTTAGCGGGAGCTCCTACAATGAGCAGTTCTTC. Its translation: CASSVSGSSYNEQFF.

The chain recombines TRBV19 with TRBJ1-2; 11 bases map to TRBD1. The germline V gene encodes CDR1 LNHDA and CDR2 SQIVND (reference sequence). This CDR3 spans 14 amino acids. Losses at the gene ends were 8 bases for V and 8 bases for J; bases not matched to a gene: 10. The CDR3 reads CASSPDRGHGGYTF. DNA of the CDR3: TGTGCCAGTTCTCCGGACAGGGGGCACGGAGGCTACACCTTC.

The rearrangement uses TRBV7-9 and TRBJ2-5; D assignment may be TRBD1 or TRBD2 (5 bases each). The CDR3 consists of 12 residues. Germline lookup yields CDR1 SEHNR and CDR2 FQNEAQ (reference sequence). V dropped 5 bases and J dropped 7 bases, with 11 bases sitting between them. For the CDR3, the DNA is TGTGCCAGCAGCCCACGGGACGGGACCCAGTACTTC. This translates into CASSPRDGTQYF.

Only one count was recorded for this clone. The chain links TRBV23-1 to TRBJ2-5; D ambiguous. TRBV23-1 is sorted into the ORF group, with uncertain function. Trimming pared 8 bases from V and 7 bases from J, leaving 11 bases between. The CDR3 contains 11 residues. The CDR3 sequence is CASGCLGTQYF. CDR3 in DNA: TGCGCCAGCGGATGCCTGGGGACCCAGTACTTC.

This clone was recorded a few times. Other DNA sequences within the sample encode an identical CDR3. J is TRBJ1-1 and V is TRBV28; D may be TRBD1 (5 bases). The length of the CDR3 is 13 residues. The V gene lost 5 bases and the J gene lost 1 base, with 8 bases spanning the gap. Per germline, CDR1 MDHEN and CDR2 SYDVKM. CDR3 loop: CASSPRANTEAFF. CDR3 sequence (DNA): TGTGCCAGCAGTCCCAGGGCGAACACTGAAGCTTTCTTT.

The chain links TRBV28 to TRBJ1-4; possible D gene TRBD1, 6 bases. The V end was cut by 6 bases, the J end by 11 bases, with 19 bases between. The length of the CDR3 is 14 residues. CDR1 and CDR2 from the germline V gene are MDHEN and SYDVKM. CDR3 coding DNA: TGTGCCAGCAGGTATCACGACAGGCCGCGGAAACTGTTTTTT. This translates into CASRYHDRPRKLFF.

The chain is built from TRBV29-1 and TRBJ2-2, with 7 bases matching TRBD1. The V gene's germline CDR1 is SQVTM and CDR2 ANQGSEA. This CDR3 is built from 14 residues. The junction had 6 bases not matched to a gene; V was cut back by 7 bases and J by 1 base. The chain's CDR3 is CSATGSRNTGELFF. The CDR3 DNA follows: TGCAGCGCGACAGGGAGCCGGAACACCGGGGAGCTGTTTTTT.

This chain uses TRBV29-1 with TRBJ2-1; 13 positions match TRBD2. CDR3 length: 17 amino acids. CDR1 is SQVTM and CDR2 is ANQGSEA in the germline V gene. With V trimmed by 3 bases and J by 6 bases, 11 bases remained unmatched. The CDR3 region is CSVEVVTSGRSPNEQFF. The CDR3 DNA sequence: TGCAGCGTTGAGGTCGTGACTAGCGGGAGGAGCCCCAATGAGCAGTTCTTC.

This chain uses TRBV6-6 with TRBJ1-2, with 7 bases matching TRBD1. Per germline, CDR1 MNHNY and CDR2 SVGAGI (reference sequence). The CDR3 covers 15 residues. J was trimmed by 0 bases and V by 5 bases; bases with no gene match: 6. CDR3 sequence: CASSLRGDSNYGYTF. The CDR3 DNA reads as TGTGCCAGCAGTCTCAGGGGGGACTCTAACTATGGCTACACCTTC.

V is TRBV2 and J is TRBJ2-2; no firm D call. CDR1 is SNHLY, CDR2 FYNNEI, per germline. V lost 6 bases and J 4 bases, leaving 9 bases between the germline ends. The CDR3 is 13 amino acids. In DNA form, the CDR3 reads TGTGCCAGCAGCATAGACGCCACCGGGGAGCTGTTTTTT. Its protein product is CASSIDATGELFF.

As to this clone: At the DNA level, this CDR3 is encoded by other sequences in the same sample as well. The gene calls are TRBV18 and TRBJ2-3, with 8 positions matching TRBD2. The CDR3 extends over 14 amino acids. Germline CDR1 is KGHSH and CDR2 is LQKENI. The J segment lost 3 bases and the V segment lost 3 bases, leaving 2 bases of the junction unmatched. CDR3 sequence (DNA): TGTGCCAGCTCACCGGGACTAGTTACAGATACGCAGTATTTT. As protein: CASSPGLVTDTQYF.

The V call is TRBV28, the J call TRBJ1-1; the D is unclear. The CDR3 is 14 amino acids. Looked up from germline, CDR1 is MDHEN and CDR2 is SYDVKM. Deletions cut 2 bases from V and 3 bases from J, with 10 bases between. The CDR3 is CASSLDRVYTEAFF. The CDR3 region has the DNA TGTGCCAGCAGTTTAGATCGGGTATACACTGAAGCTTTCTTT.

Concerning this clone: This sample also contains other DNA sequences that code for the same CDR3. This sequence joins TRBV28 and TRBJ2-1, with D possibly being TRBD2 (5 bases). The CDR3 length is 13 residues. The V end lost 4 bases, the J end lost 3 bases, and 7 bases lay between the germline ends. In germline, CDR1 is MDHEN, CDR2 SYDVKM. The CDR3: CASSSLGYNEQFF. CDR3 nucleotide sequence: TGTGCCAGCAGTTCACTAGGCTACAATGAGCAGTTCTTC.

This sequence joins TRBV28 and TRBJ2-6; D is possibly TRBD2 (5 bases). Germline CDR1 reads MDHEN; CDR2 reads SYDVKM. The CDR3 spans 15 residues. The ends were cut back, 7 bases at V and 0 bases at J, with 10 bases in the middle. The CDR3 is CASTGGPSGANVLTF. The CDR3 DNA follows: TGTGCCAGCACAGGAGGACCCTCTGGGGCCAACGTCCTGACTTTC.

CDR3 in amino acids: CASSFSRGYEQYF. For the CDR3, the DNA is TGTGCCAGCAGCTTTAGCAGGGGCTACGAGCAGTACTTC. The gene calls are TRBV7-8 and TRBJ2-7; D might be TRBD1 (6 bases). Germline CDR1 is SGHVS and CDR2 is FQNEAQ. V gave up 3 bases and J gave up 3 bases, with 9 bases separating them. The CDR3 totals 13 residues.